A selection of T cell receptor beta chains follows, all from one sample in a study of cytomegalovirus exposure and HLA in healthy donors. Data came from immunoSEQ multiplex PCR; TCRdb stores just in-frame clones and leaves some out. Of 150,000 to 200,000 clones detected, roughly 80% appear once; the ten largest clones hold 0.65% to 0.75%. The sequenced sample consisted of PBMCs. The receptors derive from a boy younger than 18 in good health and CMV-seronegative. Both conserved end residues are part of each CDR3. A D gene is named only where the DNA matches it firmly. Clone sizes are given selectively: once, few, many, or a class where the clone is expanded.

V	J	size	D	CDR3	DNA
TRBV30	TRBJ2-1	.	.	CAWSVRLAYNEQFF	TGTGCCTGGAGTGTGCGGCTAGCCTACAATGAGCAGTTCTTC
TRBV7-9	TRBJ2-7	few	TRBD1	CASSRTGLGEQYF	TGTGCCAGCAGCCGGACAGGGCTCGGGGAGCAGTACTTC
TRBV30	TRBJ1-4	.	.	CAWRRDFGKLFF	TGTGCCTGGCGACGGGACTTCGGAAAACTGTTTTTT
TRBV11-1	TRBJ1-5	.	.	CASSLGSGINQPQHF	TGTGCCAGCAGCTTAGGTTCGGGAATCAATCAGCCCCAGCATTTT
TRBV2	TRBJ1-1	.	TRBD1	CASSVRSGGLNTEAFF	TGTGCCAGCAGTGTAAGATCAGGGGGCCTAAACACTGAAGCTTTCTTT
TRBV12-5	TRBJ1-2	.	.	CASGAAGFYGYTF	TGTGCTAGTGGGGCGGCAGGGTTTTATGGCTACACCTTC
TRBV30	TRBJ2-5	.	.	CAWSNFQRSFSLSGGPETQYF	TGTGCCTGGAGTAACTTTCAGCGGAGTTTTTCCCTATCGGGTGGACCGGAGACCCAGTACTTC
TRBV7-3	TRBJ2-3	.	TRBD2	CASSPRRGDTQYF	TGTGCCAGCAGCCCTAGGCGGGGGGATACGCAGTATTTT
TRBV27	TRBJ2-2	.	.	CASSLVRVSDTGELFF	TGTGCCAGCAGTTTAGTACGGGTATCGGACACCGGGGAGCTGTTTTTT
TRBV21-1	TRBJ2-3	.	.	CASSNSTWHVVPDTQYF	TGTGCCAGCAGCAACAGTACCTGGCACGTCGTCCCAGATACGCAGTATTTT
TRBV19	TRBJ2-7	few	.	CASSLGTPYEQYF	TGTGCCAGTAGTCTGGGGACTCCCTACGAGCAGTACTTC
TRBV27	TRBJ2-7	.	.	CASSSRSSYEQYF	TGTGCCAGCAGTTCAAGGAGCTCCTACGAGCAGTACTTC
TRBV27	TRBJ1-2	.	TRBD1	CASSSTGFF	TGTGCCAGCAGTTCGACAGGGTTCTTC
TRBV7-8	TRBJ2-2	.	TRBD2	CASNRLAATGELFF	TGTGCCAGCAACCGACTAGCGGCCACCGGGGAGCTGTTTTTT